These 9 T cell receptor beta chains originate from one sample sequenced in a study of OX40 agonist ivuxolimab in advanced cancers. Measured with immunoSEQ multiplex PCR; TCRdb has only the in-frame clones, and not every one. Among around 94,000 clones listed, 92% were seen once. The source was CD4+ or CD8+ T cells sorted from blood, collected in a trial of the OX40 agonist ivuxolimab. The source of these receptors is an adult with an advanced solid tumor such as melanoma, head and neck, liver or kidney cancer.

The chain carries TRBV27 and TRBJ2-1; D is unresolved. Germline V lookup: CDR1 MNHEY, CDR2 SMNVEV (reference sequence). The V gene lost 4 bases and the J gene lost 4 bases, with 11 bases spanning the gap. CDR3 length equals 14 residues. Here the CDR3 DNA reads TGTGCCAGCAGTTACCGAGGACGTTACAATGAGCAGTTCTTC. This codes for CASSYRGRYNEQFF.

The chain links TRBV7-6 to TRBJ1-1; D remains ambiguous. This CDR3 contains 13 residues. V dropped 1 base and J dropped 7 bases, with 10 bases sitting between them. CDR1 is SGHVS, CDR2 FNYEAQ, per germline. CDR3 amino acids: CASSLGVGYEAFF. The CDR3 bases are TGTGCCAGCAGCTTAGGAGTCGGCTATGAAGCTTTCTTT.

This clone turned up a few times. This chain joins TRBV13 and TRBJ1-2; weak D call: TRBD1 (5 bases). Germline CDR1 is PRHDT and CDR2 is FYEKMQ (reference sequence). Trimming removed 0 bases at V and 7 bases at J, with 9 bases between. This CDR3 contains 13 residues. This CDR3 reads CASSLGGTPGYTF. CDR3 coding DNA: TGTGCCAGCAGCTTAGGAGGGACCCCTGGCTACACCTTC.

The chain joins TRBV5-6 to TRBJ2-7; perhaps TRBD2 as D (6 bases). CDR1 SGHDT and CDR2 YYEEEE come from the germline V gene. Trimming shortened V by 7 bases and J by 6 bases, and 17 bases separated the two germline ends. This CDR3 comprises 13 residues. The CDR3 DNA is TGTGCCAGCCAGCCGGGGGACTCTCTCGAGCAGTACTTC. Protein: CASQPGDSLEQYF.

The rearrangement links TRBV5-1 to TRBJ1-3; D ambiguous. CDR1 and CDR2 (germline): SGHRS, YFSETQ. There are 16 residues in the CDR3. Trimming shortened V by 4 bases and J by 0 bases, and 14 bases separated the two germline ends. For the CDR3, the DNA is TGCGCCAGCAGCATTGGACCCCTGAGCTCTGGAAACACCATATATTTT. Translated, it gives CASSIGPLSSGNTIYF.

The chain's CDR3 is CASSSQGLAFDGGYNEQFF. The CDR3 DNA reads TGTGCCAGCAGTAGCCAAGGACTAGCGTTCGATGGTGGCTACAATGAGCAGTTCTTC. The chain combines TRBV7-3 with TRBJ2-1; 9 positions agree with TRBD2. V was pared by 6 bases and J by 3 bases, with 18 bases of the junction left unmatched. CDR1 and CDR2 from the germline V gene are SGHTA and FQGTGA. CDR3 length: 19 amino acids.

The gene calls are TRBV4-3 and TRBJ2-3; D call uncertain. Trimming took off 1 base at V and 2 bases at J, with 10 bases between the two ends. Germline CDR1 reads LGHNA; CDR2 reads YSLEER. The CDR3 covers 15 residues. CDR3 coding DNA: TGCGCCAGCAGCCAAGTGTTCGAAACCACAGATACGCAGTATTTT. Its protein product is CASSQVFETTDTQYF.

The rearrangement uses TRBV19 and TRBJ1-5, with 7 positions matching TRBD1. The CDR3 runs 14 residues. Looked up from germline, CDR1 is LNHDA and CDR2 is SQIVND (reference sequence). The V gene end was trimmed by 7 bases and the J gene end by 9 bases; junction bases not matched to a gene: 12. The CDR3: CASNPPTGSGPQHF. The CDR3 DNA is TGTGCCAGTAATCCGCCGACAGGGTCGGGGCCCCAGCATTTT.

The chain links TRBV27 to TRBJ1-2, with 9 bases identical to TRBD1. V dropped 5 bases and J dropped 6; count of bases not matched to a gene: 4. The CDR3 has 13 residues. Germline loops: CDR1 MNHEY, CDR2 SMNVEV (reference sequence). The CDR3 here is CASSLDRGNGYTF. The CDR3 DNA follows: TGTGCCAGCAGTCTGGACAGGGGAAATGGCTACACCTTC.